The clone carrying this T cell receptor (beta chain) was counted a single time. Antigen unknown. It was with a sample-barcoded 5' primer and a J-beta primer mix that a second PCR of about 7 to 12 cycles was run. TCRdb processed the 5' RACE reads anew with MiXCR; each CDR3 protein has one entry. The table records approximately 600,000 distinct CDR3 sequences, roughly 53% of them present only once. This entry is derived from a study of blood T cells in healthy people across ages. Study-level points and caveats: Relative to aged donors, long-lived donors carried more naive CD4+ cells and displayed higher diversity. TCR beta diversity tracked closely with naive T cell percentage.

The CDR3 consists of 17 residues. CDR1 and CDR2 (germline): DFQATT, SNEGSKA (reference sequence). The V end was cut by 3 bases, the J end by 4 bases, with 22 bases between. Sequenced sample: blood. This sequence originates from a man aged 60 to 75 in good health. The J gene is TRBJ2-1, the V gene TRBV20-1, with D unclear. The CDR3 reads CSASQLGEARWYNEQFF. The CDR3 nucleotides read TGCAGTGCTAGTCAGTTGGGCGAGGCTAGGTGGTACAATGAGCAGTTCTTC.